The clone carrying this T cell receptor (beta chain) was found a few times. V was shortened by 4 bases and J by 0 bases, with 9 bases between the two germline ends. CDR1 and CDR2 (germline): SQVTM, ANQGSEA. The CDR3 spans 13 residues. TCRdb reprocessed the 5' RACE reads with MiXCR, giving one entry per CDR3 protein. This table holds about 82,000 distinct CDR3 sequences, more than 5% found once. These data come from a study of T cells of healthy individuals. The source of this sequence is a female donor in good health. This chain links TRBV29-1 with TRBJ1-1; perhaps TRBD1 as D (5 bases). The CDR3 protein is CSVGRDMNTEAFF. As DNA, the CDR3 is TGCAGCGTTGGCAGGGATATGAACACTGAAGCTTTCTTT.